Listed here is a single T cell receptor beta chain. The target antigen is unknown. This record belongs to a study of cytomegalovirus exposure and HLA in healthy donors. Whole-study context: Unique TCRs from HLA-typed donors, around 93 million of them, were held in an early data release. Study-wide results and caveats: CMV serostatus was the sole immune exposure information available. Per published accounts, TCR beta sequences correctly predicted the HLA-A and HLA-B alleles of most subjects.

The PCR used 60 Vbeta and 13 Jbeta primers. Produced via immunoSEQ multiplex PCR; TCRdb's table is partial and in-frame only. This table has under 150,000 clones, 65% to 85% appearing once. Germline V CDR1 and CDR2: MDHEN, SYDVKM. The CDR3 totals 14 residues. The germline V and J ends were trimmed by 1 base and 2 bases, with 8 bases remaining between them. The receptor was derived from a male donor in good health and CMV-seronegative. Input material: PBMCs. This chain links TRBV28 with TRBJ1-1; possibly TRBD1 for D (5 bases). This CDR3 is CASSLSTGNTEAFF. CDR3 nucleotides: TGTGCCAGCAGTTTATCCACAGGAAACACTGAAGCTTTCTTT.